This TCR beta chain originates from a study of control samples from healthy donors and cancer patients. Trimming took 3 bases from V and 9 from J, leaving 11 bases between them. Germline CDR1 DFQATT, CDR2 SNEGSKA (reference sequence). The CDR3 has 11 amino acids. TCRdb keeps only in-frame clones here, not all; method: immunoSEQ multiplex PCR. The sample holds 70,000 to 85,000 clones, around 83% seen once. The receptor comes from a man aged 55-75 years with head and neck cancer. The gene calls are TRBV20-1 and TRBJ1-2; D gene ambiguous. Sequencing used PBMCs. CDR3 DNA: TGCAGTGCTAGCCCAGACGTACGCTACACCTTC. Translation: CSASPDVRYTF.